This entry is about one T cell receptor beta chain. Using its own MiXCR run on the 5' RACE reads, TCRdb lists one record per CDR3 protein. The sample comprises tens of thousands of distinct CDR3 sequences, roughly 6.9% of which are singletons, and about a third rests with the top ten. This record comes from a study of T cells after yellow fever vaccination. The material sequenced was CD8+ T cells sorted from PBMCs, taken 5 days after the first yellow fever vaccination. This receptor was taken from a man aged 18 to 30 who received the YFV17D yellow fever vaccine.

CDR3 DNA sequence: TGTGCCAGTGGTGTCGGACAGGGGGCTCTCGAGCAGTACTTC. It encodes CASGVGQGALEQYF. The chain is built from TRBV6-1 and TRBJ2-7, with 11 nucleotides matching TRBD1. Germline CDR1 and CDR2: MNHNS and SASEGT. The CDR3 runs 14 residues. J gave up 6 bases and V 9 bases, and 10 bases lay outside the gene matches.